A selection of T cell receptor beta chains follows, all from one sample in a study of T cells in Graves' hyperthyroidism and ophthalmopathy. Each CDR3 protein gets one entry after TCRdb re-called the multiplex PCR reads with MiXCR. Seen here are about 300,000 distinct CDR3 sequences, about 19% observed once, and the top ten hold about 35%. Sequencing was carried out using blood. Receptors originate from a man aged 45-60 years with Graves' ophthalmopathy. Each CDR3 is given with its conserved first and last residue. D genes are given only for firm matches.

len | j_gene | v_gene | d_gene | CDR3aa
15 | TRBJ1-5 | TRBV19 | TRBD1 | CASSIPGRGPQPQHF
15 | TRBJ2-1 | TRBV3-1 | TRBD2 | CAGSPLAGTYNEQFF
15 | TRBJ1-1 | TRBV20-1 | - | CSARAPLSRMPEAFF
15 | TRBJ2-7 | TRBV11-1 | - | CASSLDTYRDNEQYF
15 | TRBJ2-5 | TRBV5-6 | TRBD1 | CASSLQGMSQETQYF
15 | TRBJ2-3 | TRBV5-1 | - | CASSLLGGGTDTQYF
15 | TRBJ2-5 | TRBV29-1 | TRBD1 | CSVEAGDRGGETQYF
15 | TRBJ2-2 | TRBV24-1 | TRBD1 | CATSDTTGSTGELFF
10 | TRBJ2-5 | TRBV24-1 | - | CATPLGSGYF
14 | TRBJ1-1 | TRBV5-1 | - | CASSLLGWNTEAFF
17 | TRBJ2-6 | TRBV27 | - | CASSETVLRTGANVLTF
12 | TRBJ2-5 | TRBV7-2 | - | CASSLQYATQYF
15 | TRBJ2-5 | TRBV11-3 | - | CASSLAGDSQETQYF
11 | TRBJ2-1 | TRBV13 | - | CASSDSGEQFF
12 | TRBJ2-7 | TRBV20-1 | TRBD1 | CSANRGVYEQYF
15 | TRBJ2-1 | TRBV19 | - | CASSESGGGHNEQFF
13 | TRBJ2-3 | TRBV27 | TRBD1 | CASKVQGVDTQYF
15 | TRBJ2-1 | TRBV5-1 | TRBD2 | CASSVGLAGAGEQFF
16 | TRBJ2-1 | TRBV6-2/TRBV6-3 | TRBD2 | CASSLAGTSRSNEQFF
14 | TRBJ1-2 | TRBV28 | - | CASSRHGGSYGYTF
14 | TRBJ2-7 | TRBV7-9 | - | CASSPVGASYEQYF